This TCR beta chain was captured by sequencing in a study of T cells after yellow fever vaccination. Of note for this clonotype: Its antigen is unknown.

Production of TCR cDNA was by 5'RACE template switching, which also added a universal primer site and UMIs. TCRdb analysed the 5' RACE reads with MiXCR anew, one entry per CDR3 protein. The sample records 450,000 to 550,000 distinct CDR3 sequences, less than 25% being singletons. Regarding the study as a whole: High-abundance clonotypes from the bulk population could contaminate FACS-sorted repertoires. Across the CD4 and CD8 compartments, a small share of clonotypes was present in both. Post-booster repertoires contained most primary-vaccination clones again (almost 97% CD4, 88% CD8).

The receptor was derived from a man between 18 and 35 years old who received the YFV17D yellow fever vaccine. The sample here was PBMCs, taken roughly 20 days after the first yellow fever vaccination.

This CDR3 reads CASSQGEDQPQHF. The CDR3 DNA reads as TGTGCCAGCTCACAGGGTGAGGATCAGCCCCAGCATTTT. The chain employs TRBV18 and TRBJ1-5, with no clear D. This CDR3 has 13 residues. Trimming stripped 4 bases from V and 5 bases from J, with 9 bases between. The V gene's germline CDR1 is KGHSH and CDR2 LQKENI.